The next 9 T cell receptor beta chains were all read from a single sample in a study of blood T cell repertoires in COVID-19. TCRdb's copy holds only in-frame clones and misses some; the assay was immunoSEQ multiplex PCR. The table records roughly 66,000 clones, 82% of them present only once. Material: peripheral blood. These receptors all stem from a man in his 60s with acute or convalescent COVID-19.

In the case of this clone: This CDR3 is also generated by other DNA sequences in the sample. The rearrangement joins TRBV4-1 to TRBJ2-3; 8 nucleotides align to TRBD1. Germline loops: CDR1 MGHRA, CDR2 YSYEKL. The CDR3 covers 15 residues. The ends lost 3 bases at V and 3 bases at J; junction bases unmatched: 5. The CDR3 nucleotides are TGCGCCAGCAGCCATGGACAGGGCTCGACAGATACGCAGTATTTT. Residues: CASSHGQGSTDTQYF.

The chain employs TRBV6-5 and TRBJ1-2; 7 nucleotides agree with TRBD1. Germline CDR1 reads MNHEY; CDR2 reads SVGAGI. J lost 4 bases, V lost 7 bases, and 6 bases had no gene match. The CDR3 is 13 amino acids. The CDR3 DNA is TGTGCCAGCATGGGACAGCGCGGCTATGGCTACACCTTC. Amino acid sequence: CASMGQRGYGYTF.

This rearrangement joins TRBV4-3 to TRBJ2-5; 7 bases align to TRBD1. The trim removed 4 bases at V and 3 bases at J, leaving 5 bases unmatched. This CDR3 region has 14 residues. From germline, CDR1 is LGHNA and CDR2 YSLEER. The CDR3 loop reads CASSRDRVKETQYF. The CDR3, as DNA: TGCGCCAGCAGCCGAGACAGGGTTAAAGAGACCCAGTACTTC.

The gene calls are TRBV2 and TRBJ1-1, with no clear D. Looked up from germline, CDR1 is SNHLY and CDR2 is FYNNEI. V shed 4 bases and J shed 0 bases, with 9 bases lying between them. The CDR3 is 14 residues long. DNA of the CDR3: TGTGCCAGCAGTGTTGGGAGGATGAACACTGAAGCTTTCTTT. Protein sequence: CASSVGRMNTEAFF.

The chain recombines TRBV29-1 with TRBJ1-2; tentative D call: TRBD1 (6 bases). CDR1 SQVTM and CDR2 ANQGSEA come from the germline V gene. This CDR3 comprises 14 residues. V lost 4 bases to trimming and J lost 4 bases, with 16 bases between them. Here the CDR3 DNA reads TGCAGCGTTGTGGCGGACAGATGGTTCTATGGCTACACCTTC. Translated, it gives CSVVADRWFYGYTF.

About this clone itself: The same CDR3 is also encoded by other DNA sequences in this sample. J is TRBJ1-2 and V is TRBV14; no clear D gene. CDR1 is SGHDN, CDR2 FVKESK, per germline. V was clipped by 1 base and J by 3 bases, with 9 bases between them. This CDR3 region has 14 residues. The CDR3 sequence: CASSQGNRDYGYTF. In nucleotides, the CDR3 is TGTGCCAGCAGCCAAGGAAACAGAGACTATGGCTACACCTTC. The variable domain in full, completed from reference TRBV14 and TRBJ1-2, reads EAGVTQFPSHSVIEKGQTVTLRCDPISGHDNLYWYRRVMGKEIKFLLHFVKESKQDESGMPNNRFLAERTGGTYSTLKVQPAELEDSGVYFCASSQGNRDYGYTFGSGTRLTVV.

This clone was counted only a few times. The rearrangement uses TRBV7-2 and TRBJ1-2; 7 nucleotides match TRBD1. V trimming: 5 bases; J trimming: 3 bases; junction bases outside the gene matches: 9. This CDR3 is 15 amino acids long. Germline CDR1 reads SGHTA; CDR2 reads FQGNSA. The CDR3 loop is CASSNSRGIDYGYTF. CDR3 in DNA: TGTGCCAGCAGCAACAGCAGGGGGATCGACTATGGCTACACCTTC. Complete variable domain (other parts from reference TRBV7-2 and TRBJ1-2): GAGVSQSPSNKVTEKGKDVELRCDPISGHTALYWYRQSLGQGLEFLIYFQGNSAPDKSGLPSDRFSAERTGGSVSTLTIQRTQQEDSAVYLCASSNSRGIDYGYTFGSGTRLTVV.

The table lists this clone with a few counts. This chain uses TRBV7-2 with TRBJ2-7; tentatively, D is TRBD1 (5 bases). CDR1 and CDR2 from the germline V gene are SGHTA and FQGNSA. The CDR3 is 15 residues long. Trimming cost V 1 base and J 0 bases, with 10 bases left between them. CDR3: CASSLGGGISYEQYF. Written as DNA, the CDR3 is TGTGCCAGCAGCTTAGGGGGCGGTATCTCCTACGAGCAGTACTTC.

In regard to this clone: An end of the junction differs from the germline gene, which may be a read error. J is TRBJ2-3 and V is TRBV30; D call uncertain. This CDR3 spans 12 amino acids. The V gene's germline CDR1 is GTSNPN and CDR2 SVGIG (reference sequence). The CDR3 bases are TGTGCCTGGAGTGTCCCACTTTCGTTCGTTTTATTT. This gives the protein CAWSVPLSFVLF. The full variable domain, its missing parts supplied by reference TRBV30 and TRBJ2-3, is SQTIHQWPATLVQPVGSPLSLECTVEGTSNPNLYWYRQAAGRGLQLLFYSVGIGQISSEVPQNLSASRPQDRQFILSSKKLLLSDSGFYLCAWSVPLSFVLFGPGTRLTVL.